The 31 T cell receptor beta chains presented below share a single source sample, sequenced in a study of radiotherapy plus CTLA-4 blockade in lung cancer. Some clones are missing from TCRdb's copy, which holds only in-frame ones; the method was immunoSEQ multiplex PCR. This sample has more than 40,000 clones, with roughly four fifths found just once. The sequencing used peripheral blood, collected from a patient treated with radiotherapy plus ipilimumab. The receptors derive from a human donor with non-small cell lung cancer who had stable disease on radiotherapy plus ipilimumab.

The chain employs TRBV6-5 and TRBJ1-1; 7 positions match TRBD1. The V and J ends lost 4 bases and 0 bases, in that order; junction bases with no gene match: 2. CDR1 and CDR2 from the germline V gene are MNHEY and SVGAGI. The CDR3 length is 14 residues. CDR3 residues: CASSSDRVNTEAFF. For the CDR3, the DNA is TGTGCCAGCAGTTCCGACAGGGTGAACACTGAAGCTTTCTTT.

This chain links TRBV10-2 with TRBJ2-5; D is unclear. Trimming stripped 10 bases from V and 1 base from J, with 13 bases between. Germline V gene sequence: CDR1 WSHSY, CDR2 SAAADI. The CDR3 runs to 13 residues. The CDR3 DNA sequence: TGCGCCACCCACGGACCTATCCAAGAGACCCAGTACTTC. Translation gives CATHGPIQETQYF.

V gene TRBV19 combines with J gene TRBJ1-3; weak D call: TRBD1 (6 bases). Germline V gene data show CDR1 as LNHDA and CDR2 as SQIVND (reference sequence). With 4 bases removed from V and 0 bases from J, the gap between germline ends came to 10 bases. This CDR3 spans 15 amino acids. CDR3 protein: CASSRDKISGNTIYF. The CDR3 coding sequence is TGTGCCAGTAGTAGGGACAAGATCTCTGGAAACACCATATATTTT.

This CDR3 is CASRSRGQVADTQYF. The CDR3 bases are TGTGCCAGCAGGTCAAGGGGGCAGGTGGCAGATACGCAGTATTTT. V gene TRBV6-5 combines with J gene TRBJ2-3; 7 bases are shared with TRBD1. Trimming at V came to 6 bases and at J to 4 bases, leaving 10 bases not matched to a gene. The germline V gene has CDR1 MNHEY and CDR2 SVGAGI. The CDR3 contains 15 residues.

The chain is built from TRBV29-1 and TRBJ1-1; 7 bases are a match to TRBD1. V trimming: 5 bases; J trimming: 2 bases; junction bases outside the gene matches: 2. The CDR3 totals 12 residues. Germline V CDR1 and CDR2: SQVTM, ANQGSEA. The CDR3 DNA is TGCAGCGTTCGGGACAGCAACACTGAAGCTTTCTTT. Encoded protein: CSVRDSNTEAFF.

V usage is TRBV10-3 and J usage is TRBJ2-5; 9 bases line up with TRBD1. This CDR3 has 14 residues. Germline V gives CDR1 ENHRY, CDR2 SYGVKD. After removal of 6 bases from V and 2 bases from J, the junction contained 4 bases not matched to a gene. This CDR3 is CAISTTGGQETQYF. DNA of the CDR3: TGTGCCATCAGCACGACAGGGGGGCAAGAGACCCAGTACTTC.

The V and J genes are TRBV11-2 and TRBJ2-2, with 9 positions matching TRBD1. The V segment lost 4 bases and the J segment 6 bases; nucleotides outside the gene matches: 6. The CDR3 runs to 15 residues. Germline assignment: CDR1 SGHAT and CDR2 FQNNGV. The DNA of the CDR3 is TGTGCCAGCAGCTCGGGACAGGGAGGTTCCGGGGAGCTGTTTTTT. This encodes CASSSGQGGSGELFF.

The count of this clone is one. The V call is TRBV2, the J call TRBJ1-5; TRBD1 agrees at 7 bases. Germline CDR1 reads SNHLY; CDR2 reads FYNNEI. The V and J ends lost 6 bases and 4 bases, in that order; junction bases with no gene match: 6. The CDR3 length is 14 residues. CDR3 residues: CASRGTVGNQPQHF. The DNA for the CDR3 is TGTGCCAGCAGAGGGACAGTGGGTAATCAGCCCCAGCATTTT.

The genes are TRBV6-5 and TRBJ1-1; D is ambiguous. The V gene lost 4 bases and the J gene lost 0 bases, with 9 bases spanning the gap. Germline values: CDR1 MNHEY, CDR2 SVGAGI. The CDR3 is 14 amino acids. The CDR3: CASSFTGMNTEAFF. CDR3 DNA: TGTGCCAGCAGTTTCACGGGCATGAACACTGAAGCTTTCTTT.

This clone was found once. Written as DNA, the CDR3 is TGTGCCAGCAGCGTAGGGGACCACTATGGCTACACCTTC. Its translation is CASSVGDHYGYTF. V and J are TRBV9 and TRBJ1-2, with a weak D call TRBD1 (5 bases). Germline values: CDR1 SGDLS, CDR2 YYNGEE. The V end lost 0 bases, the J end lost 3 bases, and 6 bases lay between the germline ends. The CDR3 runs 13 residues.

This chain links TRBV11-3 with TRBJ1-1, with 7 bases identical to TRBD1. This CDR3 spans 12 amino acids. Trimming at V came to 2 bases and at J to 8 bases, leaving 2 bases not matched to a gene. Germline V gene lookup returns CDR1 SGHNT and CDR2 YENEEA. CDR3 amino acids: CASSLRQGEAFF. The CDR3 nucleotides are TGTGCCAGCAGCTTAAGACAGGGCGAAGCTTTCTTT. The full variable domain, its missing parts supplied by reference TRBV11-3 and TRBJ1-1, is EAGVVQSPRYKIIEKKQPVAFWCNPISGHNTLYWYLQNLGQGPELLIRYENEEAVDDSQLPKDRFSAERLKGVDSTLKIQPAELGDSAVYLCASSLRQGEAFFGQGTRLTVV.

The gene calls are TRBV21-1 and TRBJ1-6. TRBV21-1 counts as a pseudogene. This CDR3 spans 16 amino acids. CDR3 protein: CASPRVGGPTNSPLHF. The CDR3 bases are TGTGCCAGCCCAAGGGTCGGGGGCCCCACTAATTCACCCCTCCACTTT.

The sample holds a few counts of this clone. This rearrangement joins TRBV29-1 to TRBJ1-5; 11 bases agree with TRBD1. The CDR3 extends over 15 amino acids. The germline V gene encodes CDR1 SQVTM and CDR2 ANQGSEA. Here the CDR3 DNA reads TGCAGGGTCGGGGGACAGGGGGTAAGGGATCAGCCCCAGCATTTT. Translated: CRVGGQGVRDQPQHF.

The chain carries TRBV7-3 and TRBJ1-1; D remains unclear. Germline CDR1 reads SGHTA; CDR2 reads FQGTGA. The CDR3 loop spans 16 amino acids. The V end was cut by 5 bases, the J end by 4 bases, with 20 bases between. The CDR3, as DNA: TGTGCCAGCAGCCCCAGTCCACCAGGCGTCGGCACTGAAGCTTTCTTT. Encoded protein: CASSPSPPGVGTEAFF.

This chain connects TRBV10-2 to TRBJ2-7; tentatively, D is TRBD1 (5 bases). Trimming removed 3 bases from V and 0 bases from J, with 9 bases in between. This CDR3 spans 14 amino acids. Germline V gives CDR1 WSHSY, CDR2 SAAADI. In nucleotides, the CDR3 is TGCGCCAGCAGTGAACAGGTACCCTCCTACGAGCAGTACTTC. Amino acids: CASSEQVPSYEQYF.

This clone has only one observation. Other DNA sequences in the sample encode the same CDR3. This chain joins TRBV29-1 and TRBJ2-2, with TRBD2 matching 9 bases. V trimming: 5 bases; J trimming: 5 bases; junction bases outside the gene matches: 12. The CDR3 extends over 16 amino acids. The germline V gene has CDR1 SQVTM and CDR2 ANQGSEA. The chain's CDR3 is CSVLPRGGRGTGELFF. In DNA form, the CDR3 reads TGCAGCGTTCTACCGCGGGGGGGCAGAGGGACCGGGGAGCTGTTTTTT.

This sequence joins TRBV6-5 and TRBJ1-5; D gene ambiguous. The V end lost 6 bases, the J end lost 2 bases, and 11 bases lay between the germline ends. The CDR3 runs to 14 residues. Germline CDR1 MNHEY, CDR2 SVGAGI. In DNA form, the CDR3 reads TGTGCCAGCAGAGCCACGGATGGCAATCAGCCCCAGCATTTT. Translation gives CASRATDGNQPQHF.

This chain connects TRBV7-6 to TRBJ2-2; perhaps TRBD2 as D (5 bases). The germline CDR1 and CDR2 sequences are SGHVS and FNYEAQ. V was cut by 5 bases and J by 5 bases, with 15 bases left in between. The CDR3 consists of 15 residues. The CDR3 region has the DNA TGTGCCAGCAGCCATAACACCGCGGGTACCGGGGAGCTGTTTTTT. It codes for CASSHNTAGTGELFF.

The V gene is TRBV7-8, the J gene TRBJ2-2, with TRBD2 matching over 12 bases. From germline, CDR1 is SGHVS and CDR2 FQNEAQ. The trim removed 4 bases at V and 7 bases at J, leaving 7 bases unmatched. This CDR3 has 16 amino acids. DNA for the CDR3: TGTGCCAGCAGCTCCCTAGCGGGGGGGCAGAGCGGGGAGCTGTTTTTT. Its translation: CASSSLAGGQSGELFF. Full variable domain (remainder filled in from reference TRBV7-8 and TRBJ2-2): GAGVSQSPRYKVAKRGQDVALRCDPISGHVSLFWYQQALGQGPEFLTYFQNEAQLDKSGLPSDRFFAERPEGSVSTLKIQRTQQEDSAVYLCASSSLAGGQSGELFFGEGSRLTVL.

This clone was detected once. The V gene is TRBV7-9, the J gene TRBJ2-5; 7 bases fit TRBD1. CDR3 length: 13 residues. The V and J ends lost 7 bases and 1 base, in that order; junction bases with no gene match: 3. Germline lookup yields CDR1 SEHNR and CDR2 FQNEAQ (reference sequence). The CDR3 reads CASKRTGQETQYF. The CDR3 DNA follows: TGTGCCAGCAAAAGGACAGGCCAAGAGACCCAGTACTTC.

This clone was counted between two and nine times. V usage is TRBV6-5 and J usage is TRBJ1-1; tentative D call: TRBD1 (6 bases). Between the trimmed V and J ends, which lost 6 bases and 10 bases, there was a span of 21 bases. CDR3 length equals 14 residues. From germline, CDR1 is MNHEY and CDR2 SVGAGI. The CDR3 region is CASSYTSGGRLAFF. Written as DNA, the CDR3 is TGTGCCAGCAGCTACACCTCGGGGGGCCGGCTAGCTTTCTTT.

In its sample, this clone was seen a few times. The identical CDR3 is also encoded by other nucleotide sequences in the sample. DNA for the CDR3: TGTGCCAGCAGTGTACAGGGGGCCACTGAAGCTTTCTTT. Its translation: CASSVQGATEAFF. The chain recombines TRBV2 with TRBJ1-1; TRBD1 aligns across 9 bases. Germline trimming cut 4 bases from V and 4 bases from J; bases unmatched to any gene: 1. CDR3 length equals 13 residues. Per the germline V gene, CDR1 is SNHLY and CDR2 is FYNNEI.

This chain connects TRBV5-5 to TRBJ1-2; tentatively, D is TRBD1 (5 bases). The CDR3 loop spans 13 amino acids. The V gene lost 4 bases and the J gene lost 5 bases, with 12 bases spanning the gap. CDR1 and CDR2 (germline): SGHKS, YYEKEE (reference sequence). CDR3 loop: CASSDAGLYGYTF. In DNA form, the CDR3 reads TGTGCCAGCAGCGATGCAGGGTTGTATGGCTACACCTTC. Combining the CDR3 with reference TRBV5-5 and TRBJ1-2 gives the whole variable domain DAGVTQSPTHLIKTRGQQVTLRCSPISGHKSVSWYQQVLGQGPQFIFQYYEKEERGRGNFPDRFSARQFPNYSSELNVNALLLGDSALYLCASSDAGLYGYTFGSGTRLTVV.

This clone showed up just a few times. The CDR3 bases are TGTGCCAGTAGCCATAACAGGGTTGGCACAGATACGCAGTATTTT. Protein product: CASSHNRVGTDTQYF. The chain employs TRBV19 and TRBJ2-3; D perhaps matches TRBD1 (6 bases). Per germline, CDR1 LNHDA and CDR2 SQIVND (reference sequence). The V and J ends lost 6 bases and 1 base respectively, with 14 bases between them. The CDR3 totals 15 residues. Looking up the rest from reference TRBV19 and TRBJ2-3 gives the full variable domain: DGGITQSPKYLFRKEGQNVTLSCEQNLNHDAMYWYRQDPGQGLRLIYYSQIVNDFQKGDIAEGYSVSREKKESFPLTVTSAQKNPTAFYLCASSHNRVGTDTQYFGPGTRLTVL.

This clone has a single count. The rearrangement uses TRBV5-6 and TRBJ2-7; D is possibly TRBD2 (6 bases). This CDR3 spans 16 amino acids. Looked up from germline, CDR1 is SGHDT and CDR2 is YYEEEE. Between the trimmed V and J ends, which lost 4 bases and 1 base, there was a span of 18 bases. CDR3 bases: TGTGCCAGCAGCGCGGGTGTGGGACTCGAGTCCTACGAGCAGTACGTC. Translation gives CASSAGVGLESYEQYV.

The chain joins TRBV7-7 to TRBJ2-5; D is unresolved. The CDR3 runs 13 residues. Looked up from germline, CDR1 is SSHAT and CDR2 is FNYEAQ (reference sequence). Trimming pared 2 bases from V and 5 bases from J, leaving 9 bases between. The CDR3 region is CASSLRMGETQYF. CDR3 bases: TGTGCCAGCAGCTTAAGGATGGGGGAGACCCAGTACTTC.

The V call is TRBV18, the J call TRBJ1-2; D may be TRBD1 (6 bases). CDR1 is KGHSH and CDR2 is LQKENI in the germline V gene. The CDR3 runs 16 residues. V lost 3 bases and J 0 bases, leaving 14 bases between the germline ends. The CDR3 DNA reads TGTGCCAGCTCACCTCCCTCGGGGGCCACTAACTATGGCTACACCTTC. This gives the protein CASSPPSGATNYGYTF.

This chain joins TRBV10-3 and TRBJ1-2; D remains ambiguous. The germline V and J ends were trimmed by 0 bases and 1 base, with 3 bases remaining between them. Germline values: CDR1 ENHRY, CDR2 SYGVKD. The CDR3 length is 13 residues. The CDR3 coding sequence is TGTGCCATCAGTGAGTCCCTTAACTATGGCTACACCTTC. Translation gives CAISESLNYGYTF.

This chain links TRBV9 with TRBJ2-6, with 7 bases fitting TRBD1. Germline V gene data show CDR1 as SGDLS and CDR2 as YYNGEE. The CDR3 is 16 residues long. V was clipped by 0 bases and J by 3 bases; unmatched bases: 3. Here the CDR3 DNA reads TGTGCCAGCAGCGTAGAGGGGGCGGTTGGGGCCAACGTCCTGACTTTC. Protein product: CASSVEGAVGANVLTF.

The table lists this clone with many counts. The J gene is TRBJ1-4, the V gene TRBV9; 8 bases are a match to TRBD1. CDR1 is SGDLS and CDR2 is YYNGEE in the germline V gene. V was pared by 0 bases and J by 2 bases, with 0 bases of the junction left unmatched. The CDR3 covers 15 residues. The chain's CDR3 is CASSVAGGTNEKLFF. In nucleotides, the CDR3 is TGTGCCAGCAGCGTAGCAGGGGGCACTAATGAAAAACTGTTTTTT.

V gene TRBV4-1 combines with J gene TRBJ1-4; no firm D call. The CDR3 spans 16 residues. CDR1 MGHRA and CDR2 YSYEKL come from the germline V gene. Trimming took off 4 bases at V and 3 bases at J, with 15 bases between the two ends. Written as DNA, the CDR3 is TGCGCCAGCAGCCCCCAACCGGGAGGCGCTAATGAAAAACTGTTTTTT. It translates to CASSPQPGGANEKLFF.